Shown below are 10 T cell receptor beta chains from a single sample sequenced in a study of tumor-infiltrating lymphocytes in oesophageal squamous cell carcinoma. TCRdb reprocessed the PCR reads with MiXCR, giving one entry per CDR3 protein. This table has around 22,000 distinct CDR3 sequences, approximately 37% appearing once. Sequencing was done on a sample of esophageal tumor tissue. The receptors come from a female donor with esophageal squamous cell carcinoma.

Within the sample, this clonotype is medium-sized. The V and J genes are TRBV7-2 and TRBJ2-7; 15 nucleotides line up with TRBD2. J was trimmed by 3 bases and V by 4 bases; bases with no gene match: 1. This CDR3 contains 15 residues. Germline V gene data show CDR1 as SGHTA and CDR2 as FQGNSA. CDR3 sequence (DNA): TGTGCCAGCAGCTGGGGACTAGCGGGGGGCTACGAGCAGTACTTC. This gives the protein CASSWGLAGGYEQYF.

Remarks on this clonotype: At one boundary the junction diverges from the germline segment, which might be a read error. The chain recombines TRBV7-2 with TRBJ2-5; maybe TRBD2 (5 bases). The length of the CDR3 is 15 residues. The V gene's germline CDR1 is SGHTA and CDR2 FQGNSA. The DNA for the CDR3 is TGTGCCAGCAGCTTAGGGACCTTGCCCACCGGGGAGCTGTATTTT. The encoded protein is CASSLGTLPTGELYF. The variable domain in full, completed from reference TRBV7-2 and TRBJ2-5, reads GAGVSQSPSNKVTEKGKDVELRCDPISGHTALYWYRQSLGQGLEFLIYFQGNSAPDKSGLPSDRFSAERTGGSVSTLTIQRTQQEDSAVYLCASSLGTLPTGELYFGPGTRLLVL.

This chain joins TRBV4-1 and TRBJ2-7; 8 bases agree with TRBD1. The DNA end is a closer match to TRBJ2-1, so the J assignment may be wrong. Germline V gives CDR1 MGHRA, CDR2 YSYEKL. The CDR3 is made up of 15 amino acids. CDR3 amino acids: CASSHPDRVDNEQFF. The CDR3 DNA follows: TGCGCCAGCAGCCATCCGGACAGGGTTGACAATGAGCAGTTCTTC.

In this sample, this clonotype is medium-sized. This sequence joins TRBV7-2 and TRBJ1-2; 7 positions match TRBD1. From germline, CDR1 is SGHTA and CDR2 FQGNSA. With V trimmed by 0 bases and J by 4 bases, 5 bases remained unmatched. This CDR3 spans 15 amino acids. The DNA for the CDR3 is TGTGCCAGCAGCTTAGCGAAGGGGGCGGGCTATGGCTACACCTTC. This encodes CASSLAKGAGYGYTF.

This chain connects TRBV19 to TRBJ1-2, with D perhaps matching TRBD1 (5 bases). The V gene lost 6 bases and the J gene lost 5 bases, with 22 bases spanning the gap. CDR1 is LNHDA and CDR2 is SQIVND in the germline V gene (reference sequence). CDR3 length: 16 amino acids. CDR3 protein: CASSPGGLGGKYGYTF. For the CDR3, the DNA is TGTGCCAGTAGCCCGGGAGGGCTTGGGGGGAAATATGGCTACACCTTC.

This clonotype appeared many times. The V gene is TRBV6-1, the J gene TRBJ2-1, with TRBD2 matching 12 bases. Germline V gives CDR1 MNHNS, CDR2 SASEGT. The CDR3 runs to 19 residues. With V trimmed by 6 bases and J by 0 bases, 12 bases remained unmatched. The CDR3 reads CASRGRGLAGGSSYNEQFF. The CDR3 DNA sequence: TGTGCCAGCAGGGGTCGAGGTCTAGCGGGAGGGAGCTCCTACAATGAGCAGTTCTTC.

This clonotype appeared many times. V gene TRBV7-9 combines with J gene TRBJ2-7; TRBD2 agrees at 14 bases. The V gene's germline CDR1 is SEHNR and CDR2 FQNEAQ (reference sequence). The CDR3 spans 15 residues. J lost 4 bases, V lost 5 bases, and 4 bases had no gene match. CDR3 protein: CASSEGLAGVYEQYF. For the CDR3, the DNA is TGTGCCAGCAGCGAGGGACTAGCGGGAGTTTACGAGCAGTACTTC.

This clonotype is a singleton in its sample. The conserved final phenylalanine or tryptophan is absent from the CDR3, which likely points to a read error. V gene TRBV7-2 combines with J gene TRBJ2-5; D unresolved. The J call may be incorrect, as the DNA end agrees better with TRBJ2-7. The CDR3 consists of 14 residues. CDR1 is SGHTA and CDR2 is FQGNSA in the germline V gene. CDR3 loop: CASSLVWSSYEQYS. The CDR3, as DNA: TGTGCCAGCAGCTTAGTCTGGTCCTCCTACGAGCAGTACTCC.

The chain links TRBV19 to TRBJ1-2; 8 positions agree with TRBD1. Germline V gene data show CDR1 as LNHDA and CDR2 as SQIVND (reference sequence). This CDR3 region has 15 residues. J was trimmed by 2 bases and V by 3 bases; bases with no gene match: 5. Here the CDR3 reads CASSIGGQGNYGYTF. The CDR3 region has the DNA TGTGCCAGTAGTATCGGAGGACAGGGAAACTATGGCTACACCTTC.

This chain joins TRBV27 and TRBJ2-5; perhaps TRBD2 as D (6 bases). Germline-derived CDR1 and CDR2 are MNHEY and SMNVEV (reference sequence). This CDR3 has 14 residues. Deletions cut 1 base from V and 5 bases from J, with 11 bases between. The CDR3 DNA reads TGTGCCAGCAGTTTATTCTCGGGGGTGGAGACCCAGTACTTC. Its translation: CASSLFSGVETQYF.